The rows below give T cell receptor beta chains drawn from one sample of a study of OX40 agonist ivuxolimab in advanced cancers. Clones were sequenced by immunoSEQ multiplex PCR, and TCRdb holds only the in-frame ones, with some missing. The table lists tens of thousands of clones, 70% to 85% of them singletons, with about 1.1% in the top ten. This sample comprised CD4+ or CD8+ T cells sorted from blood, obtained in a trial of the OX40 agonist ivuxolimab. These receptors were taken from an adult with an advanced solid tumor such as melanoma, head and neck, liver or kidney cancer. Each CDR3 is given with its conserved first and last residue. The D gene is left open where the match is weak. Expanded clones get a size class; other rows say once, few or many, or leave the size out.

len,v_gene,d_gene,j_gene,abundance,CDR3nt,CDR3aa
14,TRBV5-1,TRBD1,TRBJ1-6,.,TGCGCCAGCAGCCTGGACAGGGAAGATTCACCCCTCCACTTT,CASSLDREDSPLHF
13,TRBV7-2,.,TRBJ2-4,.,TGTGCCAGCAGCTTACCAGGGTCCGGCATTCAGTACTTC,CASSLPGSGIQYF
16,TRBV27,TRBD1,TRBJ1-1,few,TGTGCCAGCAGCCTTTGGACAGGGGGCGCGGTGGGTATTGCTTTCTTT,CASSLWTGGAVGIAFF
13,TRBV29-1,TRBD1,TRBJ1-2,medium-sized,TGCAGCGTTGAGGGACAGGGGGCGCGAGGCTACACCTTC,CSVEGQGARGYTF
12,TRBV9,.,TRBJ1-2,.,TGTGCCAGCAGCGACCAGGGCTATGGCTACACCTTC,CASSDQGYGYTF
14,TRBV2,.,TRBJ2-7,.,TGTGCCAGCAGGAGGCAGCTAGACTCCTACGAGCAGTACTTC,CASRRQLDSYEQYF
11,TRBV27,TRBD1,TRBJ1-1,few,TGTGCCAGCAGGGGAACAGGGGGAGCTTTCTTT,CASRGTGGAFF
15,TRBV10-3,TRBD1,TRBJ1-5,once,TGTGCCATCAGCAATACCGACAGGGGCGGTCAGCCCCAGCATTTT,CAISNTDRGGQPQHF
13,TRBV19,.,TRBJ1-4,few,TGTGCCAGTAGTCGGGGCCGGGGCGAAAAACTGTTTTTT,CASSRGRGEKLFF
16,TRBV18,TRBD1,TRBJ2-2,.,TGTGCCAGCTCACCCCCGTCCAGGGGGCACACCGGGGAGCTGTTTTTT,CASSPPSRGHTGELFF
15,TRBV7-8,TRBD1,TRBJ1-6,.,TGTGCCAGCAGCTACCGACAGGGTGCTAATTCACCCCTCCACTTT,CASSYRQGANSPLHF
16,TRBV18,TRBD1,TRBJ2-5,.,TGTGCCAGCTCATTCTGGACAGGGGTGCCTCAAGAGACCCAGTACTTC,CASSFWTGVPQETQYF
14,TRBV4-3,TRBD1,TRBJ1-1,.,TGCGCCAGCAGCCTCCCGGACAGGGCCACTGAAGCTTTCTTT,CASSLPDRATEAFF
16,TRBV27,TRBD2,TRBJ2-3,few,TGTGCCAGCAGTTTAACACTAGCGGGGGTGACAGATACGCAGTATTTT,CASSLTLAGVTDTQYF
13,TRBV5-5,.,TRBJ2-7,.,TGTGCCAGCAATATATGGGGGAGCTACGAGCAGTACTTC,CASNIWGSYEQYF
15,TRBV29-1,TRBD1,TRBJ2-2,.,TGCAGCGTAGACTCCGGGACAGGGGGCACCGGGGAGCTGTTTTTT,CSVDSGTGGTGELFF
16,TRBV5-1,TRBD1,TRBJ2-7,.,TGCGCCAGCAGCTTGGCCGGTTCGACAGGGGGTTACGAGCAGTACTTC,CASSLAGSTGGYEQYF
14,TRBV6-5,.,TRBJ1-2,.,TGTGCCACCAGAAGGGCGGGGCCCGCCTATGGCTACACCTTC,CATRRAGPAYGYTF
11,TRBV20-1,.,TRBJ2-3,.,TGCAGTGCTAGTACGTGGGATACGCAGTATTTT,CSASTWDTQYF
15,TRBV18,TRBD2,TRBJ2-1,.,TGTGCCAGCTCACCCCCCGGCGGGGGGGGTAATGAGCAGTTCTTC,CASSPPGGGGNEQFF
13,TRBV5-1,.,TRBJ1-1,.,TGCGCCAGCAGCGCAGGAGAGAACACTGAAGCTTTCTTT,CASSAGENTEAFF
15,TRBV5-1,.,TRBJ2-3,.,TGCGCCAGCAGCCCTGATGGACGGGGCACAGATACGCAGTATTTT,CASSPDGRGTDTQYF
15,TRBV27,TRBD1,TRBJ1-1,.,TGTGCCAGCAGTTTAAGGGACAGGGGTCTCACTGAAGCTTTCTTT,CASSLRDRGLTEAFF
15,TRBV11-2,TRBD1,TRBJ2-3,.,TGTGCCAGCAGCTCTGGGACAGGGCCCACAGATACGCAGTATTTT,CASSSGTGPTDTQYF
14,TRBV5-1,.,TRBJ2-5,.,TGCGCCAGCAGATTGGAGGTAAACCAAGAGACCCAGTACTTC,CASRLEVNQETQYF
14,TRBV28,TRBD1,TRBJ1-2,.,TGTGCCAGCAGCTTTACGGACAGGGACTATGGCTACACCTTC,CASSFTDRDYGYTF
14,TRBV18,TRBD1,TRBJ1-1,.,TGTGCCAGCTCACAGGGACAGGGGAACACTGAAGCTTTCTTT,CASSQGQGNTEAFF
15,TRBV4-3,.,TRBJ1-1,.,TGCGCCAGCAGCCCATCCCGGACGCGAGAAACTGAAGCTTTCTTT,CASSPSRTRETEAFF
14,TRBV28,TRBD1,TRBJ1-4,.,TGTGCCAGCAGTACCGGGACAGGGGTTGAAAAACTGTTTTTT,CASSTGTGVEKLFF
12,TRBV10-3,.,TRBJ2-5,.,TGTGCCATCAGGGACTTACAAGAGACCCAGTACTTC,CAIRDLQETQYF
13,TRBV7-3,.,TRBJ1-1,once,TGTGCCAGCAGCCCGGAGAGATACACTGAAGCTTTCTTT,CASSPERYTEAFF
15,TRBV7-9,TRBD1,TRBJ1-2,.,TGTGCCAGCAGCTTAACAGGGGCCCTAAACTATGGCTACACCTTC,CASSLTGALNYGYTF
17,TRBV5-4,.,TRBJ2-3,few,TGTGCCAGCAGCTTGGGATATTCGTTTCAGGACACAGATACGCAGTATTTT,CASSLGYSFQDTDTQYF
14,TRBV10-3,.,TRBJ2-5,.,TGTGCCACCCGTCATGGGGCGGGTAGGGAGACCCAGTACTTC,CATRHGAGRETQYF
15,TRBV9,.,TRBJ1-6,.,TGTGCCAGCAGCGTAGGGAGGTCAGGTAATTCACCCCTCCACTTT,CASSVGRSGNSPLHF
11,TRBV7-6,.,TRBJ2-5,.,TGTGCCAGCAGCACAGGGGAGACCCAGTACTTC,CASSTGETQYF
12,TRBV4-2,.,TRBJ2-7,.,TGTGCCAGCAGCCAGGCATTCTACGAGCAGTACTTC,CASSQAFYEQYF